These 2 T cell receptor beta chains came from one sample sequenced in a study of cytomegalovirus exposure and HLA in healthy donors. PCR was performed using 60 Vbeta and 13 Jbeta primers. Sequenced by immunoSEQ multiplex PCR; TCRdb stores in-frame clones only, minus some. The data show roughly 71,000 clones, approximately 60% seen once. Sequencing was carried out using PBMCs. The receptors derive from a man aged 30 to 39 in good health and CMV-seronegative.

In this sample, this clone turned up once. The V gene is TRBV6-5, the J gene TRBJ1-2, with TRBD1 as a possible D gene (6 bases). Trimming shortened V by 1 base and J by 13 bases, and 13 bases separated the two germline ends. The CDR3 extends over 12 amino acids. The V gene's germline CDR1 is MNHEY and CDR2 SVGAGI. The CDR3 protein is CASSYFGGQFTF. The CDR3 DNA sequence: TGTGCCAGCAGTTACTTCGGGGGGCAGTTCACCTTC.

This clone was seen only a few times. The V and J genes are TRBV6-5 and TRBJ1-1, with a possible D match to TRBD1 (6 bases). Looked up from germline, CDR1 is MNHEY and CDR2 is SVGAGI. V gave up 0 bases and J gave up 0 bases, with 8 bases separating them. The CDR3 has 15 amino acids. The CDR3 loop reads CASSYSRTVNTEAFF. The DNA for the CDR3 is TGTGCCAGCAGTTACTCGCGGACAGTGAACACTGAAGCTTTCTTT.